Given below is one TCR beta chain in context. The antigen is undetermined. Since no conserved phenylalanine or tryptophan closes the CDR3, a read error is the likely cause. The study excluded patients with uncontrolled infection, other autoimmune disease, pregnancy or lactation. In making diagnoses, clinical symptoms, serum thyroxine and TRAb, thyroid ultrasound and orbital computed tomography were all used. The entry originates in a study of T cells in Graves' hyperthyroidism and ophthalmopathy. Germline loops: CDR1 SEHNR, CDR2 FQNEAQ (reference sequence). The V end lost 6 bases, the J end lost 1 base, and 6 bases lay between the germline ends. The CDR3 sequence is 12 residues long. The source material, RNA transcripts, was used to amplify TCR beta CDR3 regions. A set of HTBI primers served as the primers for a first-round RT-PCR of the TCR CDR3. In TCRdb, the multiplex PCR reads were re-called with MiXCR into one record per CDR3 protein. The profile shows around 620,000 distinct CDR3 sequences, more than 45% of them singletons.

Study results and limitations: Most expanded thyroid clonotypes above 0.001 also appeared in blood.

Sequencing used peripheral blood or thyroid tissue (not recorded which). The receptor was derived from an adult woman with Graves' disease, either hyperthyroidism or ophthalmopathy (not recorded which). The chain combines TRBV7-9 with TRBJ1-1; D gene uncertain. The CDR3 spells CASRDSNTEAFS. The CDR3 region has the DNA TGTGCCAGCAGGGATTCGAACACTGAAGCTTTCTCT.